This TCR beta chain stems from a study of T-cell memory formation after mild COVID-19. Overall study context: TCR clusters mostly belonged to single donors. General observations from the study: Among contracting clones, CD4+ were mainly CM/EM and CD8+ enriched in EMRA. Nothing confirmed that second-wave clones peaking on day 37 were specific for SARS-CoV-2.

Per germline, CDR1 SGHRS and CDR2 YFSETQ. V lost 4 bases and J lost 5, with 12 bases in between. This CDR3 contains 13 residues. Employing constant-segment primers, 5'RACE generated TCR alpha and TCR beta cDNA libraries bearing sample barcodes and UMIs. MiXCR, run by TCRdb on the 5' RACE reads, gives a single entry per CDR3 protein. The sample gives fewer than 400,000 distinct CDR3 sequences, over 10% of which show up once; 20% to 25% is in the top ten. This clonotype was observed a few times. What it recognizes is unknown. The chain employs TRBV5-1 and TRBJ2-5; D not resolved. The source is a man between 18 and 29 years old who had mild COVID-19 (a few samples of this study predate the infection). Cell type and time point are not known. Input material: PBMCs or a T cell subset sorted from them (not recorded which). The CDR3 is CASSGNPRETQYF. The DNA of the CDR3 is TGCGCCAGCAGCGGGAACCCTCGGGAGACCCAGTACTTC.